Described below is a single T cell receptor beta chain sequence and its context. Antigen specificity is unknown. The data stem from a study of graft-versus-host responses after intestinal transplantation. On the study more broadly: Recipients obtained multivisceral, liver-intestinal, or isolated intestinal transplants. Every one of the recipients received anti-thymocyte globulin induction and afterwards took tacrolimus and steroids for roughly 3 years.

The CDR3 covers 16 residues. V dropped 1 base and J dropped 4; count of bases not matched to a gene: 10. The germline gives CDR1 GTSNPN, CDR2 SVGIG (reference sequence). Repertoires were generated with immunoSEQ multiplex PCR, while TCRdb's copy carries only in-frame clones and drops some. Altogether tens of thousands of clones are present, 91% being singletons, with the ten largest covering roughly 0.5%. The sequenced sample was unstimulated CD8+ T cells sorted from spleen or lymph node cells, obtained before intestinal transplant. This TCR was recovered from a human donor who received an intestinal transplant. The rearrangement links TRBV30 to TRBJ1-2; 9 positions agree with TRBD1. CDR3 amino acids: CAWSEQGALLFYGYTF. The CDR3 bases are TGTGCCTGGAGTGAACAGGGGGCTCTTCTTTTCTATGGCTACACCTTC.